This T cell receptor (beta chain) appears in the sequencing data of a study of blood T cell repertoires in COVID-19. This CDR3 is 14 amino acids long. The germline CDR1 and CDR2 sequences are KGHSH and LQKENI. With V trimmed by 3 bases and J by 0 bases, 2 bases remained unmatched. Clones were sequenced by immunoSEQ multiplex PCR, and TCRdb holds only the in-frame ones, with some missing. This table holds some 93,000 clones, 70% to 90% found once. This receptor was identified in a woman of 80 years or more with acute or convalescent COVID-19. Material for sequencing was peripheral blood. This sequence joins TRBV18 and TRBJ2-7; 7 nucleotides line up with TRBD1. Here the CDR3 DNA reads TGTGCCAGCTCACCCGACAGGGTCTCCTACGAGCAGTACTTC. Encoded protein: CASSPDRVSYEQYF.